Below are 16 T cell receptor beta chains sequenced from a single sample in a study of PD-1 blockade in classical Hodgkin lymphoma. Using immunoSEQ multiplex PCR, the repertoire was profiled, and TCRdb retains in-frame clones only, with some absent. The data contain about 22,000 clones, about 89% of them singletons. The sample's time point: newly diagnosed, previously untreated cHL patient sample. From thawed PBMCs, CD4+ T cells were purified using magnetic negative selection. The sequenced sample was CD4+ T cells from blood. The receptors come from a human donor with classical Hodgkin lymphoma.

V gene TRBV9 combines with J gene TRBJ2-4, with 9 bases lining up with TRBD1. The CDR3 is made up of 16 amino acids. Germline CDR1 SGDLS, CDR2 YYNGEE. Trimming cost V 4 bases and J 0 bases; bases outside gene matches: 5. Here the CDR3 reads CASSQGQGLAKNIQYF. CDR3 DNA: TGTGCCAGCAGCCAGGGACAGGGTTTAGCCAAAAACATTCAGTACTTC.

The chain employs TRBV4-3 and TRBJ1-2, with unresolved D. Germline CDR1 and CDR2: LGHNA and YSLEER. The V end was cut by 1 base, the J end by 4 bases, with 10 bases between. This CDR3 region has 14 residues. DNA of the CDR3: TGCGCCAGCAGCCAAGGGGCAGGCAGCTATGGCTACACCTTC. Residues: CASSQGAGSYGYTF.

This clone was observed once. The chain joins TRBV9 to TRBJ1-2; D not certain. This CDR3 has 12 amino acids. The V and J ends lost 0 bases and 3 bases respectively, with 3 bases between them. The germline gives CDR1 SGDLS, CDR2 YYNGEE. The CDR3 loop reads CASSVGDYGYTF. CDR3 in DNA: TGTGCCAGCAGCGTAGGGGACTATGGCTACACCTTC.

V is TRBV11-2 and J is TRBJ2-7; possibly TRBD2 for D (6 bases). Looked up from germline, CDR1 is SGHAT and CDR2 is FQNNGV. The CDR3 sequence is 14 residues long. Trimming shortened V by 0 bases and J by 5 bases, and 11 bases separated the two germline ends. The CDR3 region has the DNA TGTGCCAGCAGCTTAGAGGGGAGGATGGACGAGCAGTACTTC. It translates to CASSLEGRMDEQYF.

This chain connects TRBV6-5 to TRBJ2-7; D tentatively fits TRBD1 or TRBD2 (5 bases each). The V end lost 0 bases, the J end lost 12 bases, and 15 bases lay between the germline ends. From germline, CDR1 is MNHEY and CDR2 SVGAGI. CDR3 length: 13 amino acids. CDR3 loop: CASSYSAATGPYF. In DNA form, the CDR3 reads TGTGCCAGCAGTTACTCAGCCGCCACGGGGCCGTACTTC.

This rearrangement joins TRBV5-1 to TRBJ1-1; D gene unclear. Germline loops: CDR1 SGHRS, CDR2 YFSETQ. Trimming took 4 bases from V and 1 from J, leaving 14 bases between them. This CDR3 contains 15 residues. The CDR3 sequence is CASSPPLAANTEAFF. The CDR3, as DNA: TGCGCCAGCAGCCCCCCCCTCGCGGCGAACACTGAAGCTTTCTTT. Looking up the rest from reference TRBV5-1 and TRBJ1-1 gives the full variable domain: KAGVTQTPRYLIKTRGQQVTLSCSPISGHRSVSWYQQTPGQGLQFLFEYFSETQRNKGNFPGRFSGRQFSNSRSEMNVSTLELGDSALYLCASSPPLAANTEAFFGQGTRLTVV.

The CDR3 region is CASEPGHYGGEQFF. The CDR3 region has the DNA TGTGCCAGCGAACCGGGACATTATGGGGGTGAGCAGTTCTTC. The chain couples TRBV2 to TRBJ2-1; possible D gene TRBD1, 6 bases. Trimming took 8 bases from V and 9 from J, leaving 20 bases between them. The V gene's germline CDR1 is SNHLY and CDR2 FYNNEI. The length of the CDR3 is 14 residues. The full variable domain, rest sourced from reference TRBV2 and TRBJ2-1, is EPEVTQTPSHQVTQMGQEVILRCVPISNHLYFYWYRQILGQKVEFLVSFYNNEISEKSEIFDDQFSVERPDGSNFTLKIRSTKLEDSAMYFCASEPGHYGGEQFFGPGTRLTVL.

The chain uses TRBV28 and TRBJ2-7; 7 bases fit TRBD1. V gave up 8 bases and J gave up 2 bases; unmatched junction bases: 6. CDR1 is MDHEN, CDR2 SYDVKM, per germline. This CDR3 spans 13 amino acids. CDR3 sequence (DNA): TGTGCCAGCGGACGACAGGGCCCCTACGAGCAGTACTTC. Amino acid sequence: CASGRQGPYEQYF.

This clone has a single count. The chain has TRBV25-1 and TRBJ2-1; 11 bases are a match to TRBD1. This CDR3 is 16 amino acids long. In germline, CDR1 is MGHDK, CDR2 SYGVNS. The V segment lost 3 bases and the J segment 5 bases; nucleotides outside the gene matches: 6. CDR3 bases: TGTGCCAGCAGTGATCACGGACAGGGGGCCGACAATGAGCAGTTCTTC. Protein sequence: CASSDHGQGADNEQFF.

The chain recombines TRBV14 with TRBJ1-6, with D perhaps matching TRBD1 (6 bases). The V end was cut by 5 bases, the J end by 4 bases, with 12 bases between. Germline assignment: CDR1 SGHDN and CDR2 FVKESK. The CDR3 runs to 15 residues. The CDR3 DNA follows: TGTGCCAGCAGCAGACGACAGGCGTATAATTCACCCCTCCACTTT. Protein: CASSRRQAYNSPLHF.

Of note for this clone: The identical CDR3 is also encoded by other nucleotide sequences in the sample. The V and J genes are TRBV2 and TRBJ1-6, with TRBD1 as a possible D gene (5 bases). Trimming removed 7 bases at V and 8 bases at J, with 15 bases between. CDR3 length: 14 amino acids. The V gene's germline CDR1 is SNHLY and CDR2 FYNNEI. DNA of the CDR3: TGTGCCAGCACCCCGGGACCAAATTATTCACCCCTCCACTTT. Translated, it gives CASTPGPNYSPLHF.

This chain connects TRBV29-1 to TRBJ2-1; the D gene is possibly TRBD1 (6 bases). This CDR3 is built from 13 residues. The germline V gene encodes CDR1 SQVTM and CDR2 ANQGSEA. The V end was cut by 4 bases, the J end by 6 bases, with 13 bases between. The CDR3 spells CSVGPRGSNEQFF. CDR3 DNA: TGCAGCGTTGGCCCGAGGGGGAGCAATGAGCAGTTCTTC.

This chain connects TRBV5-4 to TRBJ2-1; D remains unclear. The CDR3 has 13 amino acids. Trimming removed 1 base from V and 7 bases from J, with 9 bases in between. The germline gives CDR1 SGHNT, CDR2 YYREEE (reference sequence). CDR3 amino acids: CASSLFIVNEQFF. The DNA for the CDR3 is TGTGCCAGCAGCTTGTTCATAGTGAATGAGCAGTTCTTC.

The CDR3 spells CASSQGTSGEETQYF. The CDR3 nucleotides are TGTGCCAGCAGCCAAGGGACTAGCGGGGAAGAGACCCAGTACTTC. The chain joins TRBV7-2 to TRBJ2-5; 13 nucleotides line up with TRBD2. The junction had 3 bases not matched to a gene; V was cut back by 5 bases and J by 3 bases. This CDR3 contains 15 residues. Germline CDR1 SGHTA, CDR2 FQGNSA.

CDR3 residues: CASSFLGAQYF. The CDR3 nucleotides are TGCGCCAGCAGCTTCCTGGGGGCCCAGTACTTC. The rearrangement links TRBV5-1 to TRBJ2-5; TRBD1 or TRBD2 may be the D gene (5 bases each). Trimming left V 2 bases short and J 9 bases short, with 8 bases between. Germline CDR1 and CDR2: SGHRS and YFSETQ. CDR3 size: 11 residues.

This chain connects TRBV6-1 to TRBJ1-1, with no clear D. CDR3 size: 13 residues. Trimming pared 10 bases from V and 1 base from J, leaving 13 bases between. Germline V CDR1 and CDR2: MNHNS, SASEGT. CDR3 sequence: CANRGSTNTEAFF. The CDR3 coding sequence is TGTGCCAACAGAGGGTCCACGAACACTGAAGCTTTCTTT.